This TCR beta chain was retrieved from a study of Ad26.COV2.S vaccination and SARS-CoV-2 variants. As for the study in general: Ad26.COV2.S arm of COV1001 included the donor. By the intramuscular route, Ad26.COV2.S was given once, or twice 56 days apart. Findings and limits, study-wide: Substantial response breadth was reportedly seen for spike-specific CD8+ and CD4+ T cells after vaccination.

Treatment in this sample: 19 received Ad26.COV2.S at low or high dose, single or two shots; about 5 received placebo; per-sample allocation not given. Samples came from day 63 after the first vaccine or placebo injection. Some clones are missing from TCRdb's copy, which holds only in-frame ones; the method was immunoSEQ multiplex PCR. The sample has 430,000 or so clones; approximately 92% are singletons. Concerning this clone itself: As yet, its antigen is unknown.

Specimen: peripheral blood, collected in a trial of Ad26.COV2.S vaccine versus placebo. The receptor was isolated from a person between 18 and 65 years old who received the Ad26.COV2.S COVID-19 vaccine or a placebo.

The CDR3 nucleotides are TGCGCCAGCAGCTTCCTGTCGGACAGGGGGGCAGGGCAGCCCCAGCATTTT. Translating gives CASSFLSDRGAGQPQHF. The rearrangement joins TRBV5-1 to TRBJ1-5; 10 bases line up with TRBD1. The germline V gene has CDR1 SGHRS and CDR2 YFSETQ. The CDR3 extends over 17 amino acids. V lost 2 bases to trimming and J lost 7 bases; unmatched junction nucleotides: 12.